The TCR beta chain under discussion was sequenced for a study of shared T cell receptors in the human thymus. TCRdb's table, derived via immunoSEQ multiplex PCR, lists solely in-frame clones and lacks some. The repertoire consists of fewer than 700,000 clones, with approximately 87% occurring once and the leading ten covering 0.0095% to 0.011%. V shed 2 bases and J 1 base; nucleotides not matched to a gene: 8. From germline, CDR1 is SGHNT and CDR2 YENEEA. The CDR3 has 17 amino acids. These same data were also listed under a study on human thymus T cells. From that second work: Corrective heart surgery yielded resections, and these provided the thymus tissue. V and J gene usage appeared biased in thymic and blood repertoires. Unrelated individuals reportedly shared highly overlapping thymic TCR repertoires.

Material for sequencing was thymocytes. This receptor was obtained from a boy in the first two years of life with a congenital heart defect. The rearrangement links TRBV11-3 to TRBJ2-5, with 9 positions matching TRBD2. The CDR3 is CASSLSRLAETQETQYF. DNA for the CDR3: TGTGCCAGCAGCTTATCCCGACTAGCGGAGACCCAAGAGACCCAGTACTTC.